This T cell receptor beta chain is from a study of T cell responses to AZD1222 COVID-19 vaccine. Data came from immunoSEQ multiplex PCR; TCRdb stores just in-frame clones and leaves some out. The repertoire holds more than 95,000 clones, with around 84% as singletons. In germline, CDR1 is SSHAT, CDR2 FNYEAQ (reference sequence). This CDR3 has 16 residues. Trimming at V came to 6 bases and at J to 3 bases, leaving 6 bases not matched to a gene. Overall study findings and caveats: Among the donors, most were white British and more were female, and clonal diversity was possibly underestimated. Elevations in Spike-specific TCR breadth and depth followed administration of two AZD1222 doses. Targeting of unmutated variant regions was reportedly seen in nearly half of spike-specific TCRs. Every sample of the repertoires postdated the peak T cell response.

Note on this clone: What it recognizes is unknown.

This receptor was identified in an adult who received the AZD1222 COVID-19 vaccine. The chain employs TRBV7-7 and TRBJ2-2, with TRBD2 identical over 11 bases. Specimen: peripheral blood, collected 28 days after the second AZD1222 dose. CDR3 amino acids: CASSSTSGADTGELFF. CDR3 sequence (DNA): TGTGCCAGCAGTTCGACTAGCGGGGCGGACACCGGGGAGCTGTTTTTT.